This TCR beta chain was identified in a study of regulatory T cells in long-lasting Graves disease. Arm-PCR of CDR3 regions with iRepertoire HTBI primers generated TCR beta libraries. Using its own MiXCR run on the multiplex PCR reads, TCRdb lists one record per CDR3 protein. The table lists 400,000 to 500,000 distinct CDR3 sequences, over 15% of them singletons, with 20% to 25% in the top ten. The CDR3 totals 15 residues. Trimming removed 3 bases from V and 4 bases from J, with 14 bases in between. Per germline, CDR1 MRHNA and CDR2 SNTAGT. Specified time point: newly diagnosed GD, antithyroid drugs for less than 3 months. RNA from PBMCs was the source of the TCR library. This sample was also put to use in a study of T cells in Graves' hyperthyroidism and ophthalmopathy.

The chain joins TRBV6-4 to TRBJ2-3, with D possibly being TRBD1 (5 bases). The material was peripheral blood mononuclear cells (PBMCs), obtained at new diagnosis, from a patient treated with antithyroid drugs. The source of this sequence is a woman younger than 30 with Graves disease. The chain's CDR3 is CASSEGASIADTQYF. The CDR3 nucleotides read TGTGCCAGCAGTGAAGGGGCTAGTATCGCAGATACGCAGTATTTT.